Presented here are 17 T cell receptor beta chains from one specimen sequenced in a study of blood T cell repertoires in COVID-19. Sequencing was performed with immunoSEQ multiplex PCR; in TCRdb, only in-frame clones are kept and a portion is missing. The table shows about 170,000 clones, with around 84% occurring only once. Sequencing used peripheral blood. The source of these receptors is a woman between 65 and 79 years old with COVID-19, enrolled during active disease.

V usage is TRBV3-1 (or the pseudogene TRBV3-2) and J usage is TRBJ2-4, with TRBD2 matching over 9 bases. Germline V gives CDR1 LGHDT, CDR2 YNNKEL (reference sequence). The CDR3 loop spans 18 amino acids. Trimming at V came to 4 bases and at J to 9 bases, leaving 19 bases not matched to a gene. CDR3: CASSRAPGLALLGGIQYF. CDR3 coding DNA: TGTGCCAGCAGCCGGGCACCGGGACTAGCCCTCCTGGGGGGCATTCAGTACTTC.

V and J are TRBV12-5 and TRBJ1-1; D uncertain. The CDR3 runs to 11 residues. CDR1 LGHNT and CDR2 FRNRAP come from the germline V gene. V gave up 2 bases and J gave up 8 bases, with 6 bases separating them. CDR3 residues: CASGLSEEAFF. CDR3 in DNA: TGTGCTAGTGGTTTGAGCGAAGAAGCTTTCTTT.

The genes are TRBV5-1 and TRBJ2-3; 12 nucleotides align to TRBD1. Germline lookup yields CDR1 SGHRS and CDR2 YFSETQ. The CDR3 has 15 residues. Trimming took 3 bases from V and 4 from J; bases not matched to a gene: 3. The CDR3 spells CASSSGQGAPDTQYF. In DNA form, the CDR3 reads TGCGCCAGCAGCTCGGGACAGGGGGCCCCAGATACGCAGTATTTT.

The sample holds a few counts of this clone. CDR3 in DNA: TGTGCCAGCAGATCGACAGCTAACTATGGCTACACCTTC. This sequence encodes CASRSTANYGYTF. The chain couples TRBV7-2 to TRBJ1-2; tentative D call: TRBD1 (5 bases). Trimming took off 6 bases at V and 0 bases at J, with 8 bases between the two ends. The length of the CDR3 is 13 residues. Germline V gives CDR1 SGHTA, CDR2 FQGNSA.

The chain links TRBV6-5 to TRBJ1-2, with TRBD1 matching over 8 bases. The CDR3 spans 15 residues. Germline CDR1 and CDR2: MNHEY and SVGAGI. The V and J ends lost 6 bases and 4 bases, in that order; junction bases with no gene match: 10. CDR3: CASRRAGTGGYGYTF. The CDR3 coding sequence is TGTGCCAGCAGGCGGGCGGGTACAGGGGGCTATGGCTACACCTTC.

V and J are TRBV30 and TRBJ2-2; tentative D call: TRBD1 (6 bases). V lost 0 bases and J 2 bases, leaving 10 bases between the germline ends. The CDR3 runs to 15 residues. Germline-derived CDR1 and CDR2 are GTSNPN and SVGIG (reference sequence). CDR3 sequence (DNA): TGTGCCTGGAGTGTACAGGGTCACAACACCGGGGAGCTGTTTTTT. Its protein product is CAWSVQGHNTGELFF.

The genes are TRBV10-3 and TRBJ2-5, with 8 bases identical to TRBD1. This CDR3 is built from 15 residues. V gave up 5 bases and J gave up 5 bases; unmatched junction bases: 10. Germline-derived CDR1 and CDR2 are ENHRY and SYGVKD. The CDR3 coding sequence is TGTGCCATCAGTCCGCAGTCAGGGGGCGCGGAGACCCAGTACTTC. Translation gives CAISPQSGGAETQYF.

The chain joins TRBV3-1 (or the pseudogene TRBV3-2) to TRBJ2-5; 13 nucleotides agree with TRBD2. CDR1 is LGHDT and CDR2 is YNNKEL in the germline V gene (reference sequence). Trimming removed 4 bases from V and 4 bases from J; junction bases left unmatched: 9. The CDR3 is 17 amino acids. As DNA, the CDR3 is TGTGCCAGCAGCCGAGGGACTAGCGGGAATCTGAGAGAGACCCAGTACTTC. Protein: CASSRGTSGNLRETQYF.

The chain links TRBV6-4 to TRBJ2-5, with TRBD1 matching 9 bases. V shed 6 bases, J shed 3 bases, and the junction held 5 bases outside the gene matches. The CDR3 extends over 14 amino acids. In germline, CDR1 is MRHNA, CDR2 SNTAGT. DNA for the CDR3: TGTGCCAGCAGCCGGACAGGGGCGGAAGAGACCCAGTACTTC. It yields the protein CASSRTGAEETQYF.

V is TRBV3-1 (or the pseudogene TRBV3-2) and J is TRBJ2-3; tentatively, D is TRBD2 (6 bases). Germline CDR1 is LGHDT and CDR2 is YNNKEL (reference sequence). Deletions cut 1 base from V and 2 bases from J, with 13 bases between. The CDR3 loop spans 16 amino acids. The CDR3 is CASSQAQAGTTDTQYF. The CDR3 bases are TGTGCCAGCAGCCAAGCGCAAGCGGGCACCACAGATACGCAGTATTTT.

The CDR3 is CASSVQGASSNTEAFF. In DNA, the CDR3 is TGTGCCAGCTCAGTACAGGGGGCAAGTTCGAACACTGAAGCTTTCTTT. This sequence joins TRBV18 and TRBJ1-1, with 9 bases lining up with TRBD1. J was trimmed by 1 base and V by 5 bases; bases with no gene match: 8. The CDR3 is 16 amino acids. Germline CDR1 KGHSH, CDR2 LQKENI.

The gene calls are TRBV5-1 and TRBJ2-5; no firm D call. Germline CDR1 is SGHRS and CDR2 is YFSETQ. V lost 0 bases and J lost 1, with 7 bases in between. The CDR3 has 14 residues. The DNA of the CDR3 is TGCGCCAGCAGCTTGGTGGGCCCCCAAGAGACCCAGTACTTC. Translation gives CASSLVGPQETQYF.

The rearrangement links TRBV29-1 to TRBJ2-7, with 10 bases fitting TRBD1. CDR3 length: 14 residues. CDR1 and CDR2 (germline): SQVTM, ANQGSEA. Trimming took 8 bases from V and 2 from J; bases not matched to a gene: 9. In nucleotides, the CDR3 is TGCAGCAACGGGTGGGACAGGGGTCCCTACGAGCAGTACGTC. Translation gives CSNGWDRGPYEQYV.

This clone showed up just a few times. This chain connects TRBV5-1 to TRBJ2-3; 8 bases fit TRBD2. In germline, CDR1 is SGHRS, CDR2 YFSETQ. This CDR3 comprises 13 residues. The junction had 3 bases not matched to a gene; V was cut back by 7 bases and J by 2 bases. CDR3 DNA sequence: TGCGCCAGCTCGCGGGGGGCCACAGATACGCAGTATTTT. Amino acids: CASSRGATDTQYF.

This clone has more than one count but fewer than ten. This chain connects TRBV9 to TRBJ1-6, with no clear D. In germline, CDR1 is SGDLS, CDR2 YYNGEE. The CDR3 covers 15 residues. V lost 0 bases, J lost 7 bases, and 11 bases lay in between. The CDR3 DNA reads TGTGCCAGCAGCGTAGACACCGCCAAAAATTCACCCCTCCACTTT. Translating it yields CASSVDTAKNSPLHF. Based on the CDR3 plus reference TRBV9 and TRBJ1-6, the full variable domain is DSGVTQTPKHLITATGQRVTLRCSPRSGDLSVYWYQQSLDQGLQFLIQYYNGEERAKGNILERFSAQQFPDLHSELNLSSLELGDSALYFCASSVDTAKNSPLHFGNGTRLTVT.

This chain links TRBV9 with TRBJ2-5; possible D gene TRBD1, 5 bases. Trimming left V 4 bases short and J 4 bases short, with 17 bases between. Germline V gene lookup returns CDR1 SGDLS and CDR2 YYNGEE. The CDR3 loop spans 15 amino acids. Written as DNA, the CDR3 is TGTGCCAGCAGCCTATCCCCAGGGTTCTCAGAGACCCAGTACTTC. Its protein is CASSLSPGFSETQYF.

The CDR3: CASSIDIYEQYV. The CDR3 nucleotides read TGTGCCAGCAGTATTGACATCTACGAGCAGTACGTC. J is TRBJ2-7 and V is TRBV28, with D unclear. Germline-derived CDR1 and CDR2 are MDHEN and SYDVKM. V dropped 5 bases and J dropped 3 bases, with 8 bases sitting between them. The CDR3 is 12 residues long.